This passage covers 19 T cell receptor beta chains from one sample sequenced in a study of CXCR3-negative and CXCR3-positive naive CD8 T cells. The study, taken as a whole, reports: Naive cells positive for CXCR3 carried more hydrophobic TRB CDR3s than CXCR3-negative ones.

5' RACE with UMI labels generated the TRB cDNA libraries. TCRdb reprocessed the 5' RACE reads and keeps a single row for each CDR3 protein, giving no DNA. The sample's table shows about 150,000 distinct CDR3 sequences. No antigens are known for them. Input material: naive CXCR3+ CD8+ T cells from blood. The subset is: CD45RO-CCR7+CD27+CD95- naive CD8+ T cells expressing CXCR3 (TNR3+). These receptor sequences come from a human donor in good health. Some clones in this sample may be carry-over from other donors' samples.

This sequence joins TRBV6-5 and TRBJ1-1; the TCRdb D gene call, TRBD1, has no DNA to confirm it. The germline V gene has CDR1 MNHEY and CDR2 SVGAGI. This CDR3 spans 14 amino acids. The CDR3 is CASSYMGPDTEAFF.

The genes are TRBV5-1 and TRBJ2-7. The CDR3 extends over 12 amino acids. Germline CDR1 is SGHRS and CDR2 is YFSETQ. This CDR3 reads CASSPNFYEQYF.

V and J are TRBV4-1 and TRBJ2-1; TCRdb gives TRBD2 as the D gene, but with no DNA this cannot be confirmed. Germline V lookup: CDR1 MGHRA, CDR2 YSYEKL. The CDR3 extends over 16 amino acids. The CDR3 sequence: CASSLHLSGRAGEQFF.

The chain couples TRBV28 to TRBJ2-5; checking the TCRdb D call of TRBD1 is not possible without DNA. CDR3 length equals 16 residues. Germline CDR1 is MDHEN and CDR2 is SYDVKM. CDR3 residues: CASSYKEGVYQETQYF.

The rearrangement joins TRBV9 to TRBJ2-5. The CDR3 totals 13 residues. The germline V gene has CDR1 SGDLS and CDR2 YYNGEE. Here the CDR3 reads CASSENSQETQYF.

The V call is TRBV11-3, the J call TRBJ2-7; TCRdb proposes TRBD1, but this gene call is untestable without DNA. CDR3 length equals 14 residues. Germline-derived CDR1 and CDR2 are SGHNT and YENEEA. Here the CDR3 reads CASSAGDQGYEQYF.

This chain uses TRBV28 with TRBJ1-6; TCRdb proposes TRBD1, but this gene call is untestable without DNA. From germline, CDR1 is MDHEN and CDR2 SYDVKM. CDR3 length: 15 amino acids. This chain's CDR3 is CASSPSRTGNSPLHF.

The chain employs TRBV29-1 and TRBJ2-7; TCRdb names TRBD1, which stays unverified in the absence of DNA. The CDR3 is 13 residues long. Per germline, CDR1 SQVTM and CDR2 ANQGSEA. The CDR3 loop reads CSVESDNNYEQYF.

The chain is built from TRBV14 and TRBJ1-1; the D call from TCRdb, TRBD1, cannot be confirmed without DNA. Germline V gives CDR1 SGHDN, CDR2 FVKESK. This CDR3 is built from 15 residues. CDR3: CASSLRWQGDTEAFF.

The V gene is TRBV7-9, the J gene TRBJ1-2; checking the TCRdb D call of TRBD1 is not possible without DNA. The CDR3 spans 14 residues. The V gene's germline CDR1 is SEHNR and CDR2 FQNEAQ (reference sequence). The chain's CDR3 is CASSQDRAFYGYTF.

The genes are TRBV19 and TRBJ2-3. The CDR3 runs 11 residues. Germline CDR1 LNHDA, CDR2 SQIVND (reference sequence). The CDR3: CASSHLDTQYF.

The chain carries TRBV6-5 and TRBJ1-5; TCRdb reports TRBD1, a call that lacks DNA to check it against. Germline loops: CDR1 MNHEY, CDR2 SVGAGI. The CDR3 is 16 amino acids. The CDR3 protein is CASSALGGDSNQPQHF.

This sequence joins TRBV11-2 and TRBJ2-5; as DNA is missing, the TRBD1 call by TCRdb cannot be tested. The length of the CDR3 is 14 residues. CDR1 is SGHAT and CDR2 is FQNNGV in the germline V gene. CDR3: CASTWGSNQETQYF. Full variable domain (remainder filled in from reference TRBV11-2 and TRBJ2-5): EAGVAQSPRYKIIEKRQSVAFWCNPISGHATLYWYQQILGQGPKLLIQFQNNGVVDDSQLPKDRFSAERLKGVDSTLKIQPAKLEDSAVYLCASTWGSNQETQYFGPGTRLLVL.

J is TRBJ2-1 and V is TRBV5-5. The length of the CDR3 is 12 residues. Per the germline V gene, CDR1 is SGHKS and CDR2 is YYEKEE (reference sequence). The CDR3 sequence: CASSLGSNEQFF. Using reference TRBV5-5 and TRBJ2-1 for the parts outside the CDR3, the full variable domain is DAGVTQSPTHLIKTRGQQVTLRCSPISGHKSVSWYQQVLGQGPQFIFQYYEKEERGRGNFPDRFSARQFPNYSSELNVNALLLGDSALYLCASSLGSNEQFFGPGTRLTVL.

V and J are TRBV7-2 and TRBJ2-7; TCRdb proposes TRBD1, but this gene call is untestable without DNA. The germline V gene encodes CDR1 SGHTA and CDR2 FQGNSA. The CDR3 is 14 residues long. This chain's CDR3 is CASSSQGQDAEQYF.

The chain's CDR3 is CASSEQPGQGMKNIQYF. The genes are TRBV4-1 and TRBJ2-4; no DNA is available, so the TRBD1 call from TCRdb remains unchecked. The CDR3 contains 17 residues. Germline lookup yields CDR1 MGHRA and CDR2 YSYEKL.

The gene calls are TRBV18 and TRBJ2-1. Germline CDR1 and CDR2: KGHSH and LQKENI. The CDR3 contains 13 residues. CDR3 region: CASSFQDVGSQFF.

The chain recombines TRBV15 with TRBJ2-1; TCRdb outputs TRBD2, but without DNA this stays unchecked. CDR1 is LNHNV, CDR2 YYDKDF, per germline (reference sequence). The CDR3 contains 16 residues. The CDR3 spells CATSTGSGSGYNEQFF.

CDR3 residues: CASSLSPRTTYNEQFF. V and J are TRBV11-2 and TRBJ2-1. The CDR3 is 16 residues long. Germline V lookup: CDR1 SGHAT, CDR2 FQNNGV.